The clone carrying this T cell receptor (beta chain) has more than one count but fewer than ten. The CDR3 contains 15 residues. Original processing methods: Cell counts per sample came from amplifying reference gene primers. Profiled with immunoSEQ multiplex PCR; TCRdb holds only in-frame clones, not every one. V and J calls and clone size are those listed in that table; D and trimming were worked out from the DNA. The profile covers around 100,000 clones, with about 88% appearing a single time and 6.2% taken by the ten largest. This entry belongs to a study of blood T cell repertoires in COVID-19. Study-wide background: Samples taken during acute and convalescent COVID-19 were collected in the United States, Italy and Spain.

The sample comprised peripheral blood. This clonotype was obtained from a human donor in a cohort sampled during active COVID-19. J is TRBJ2-7 and V is TRBV7-5; TRBD2, the D gene given by the table, was not confirmed from the DNA. TRBV7-5 represents a pseudogene. The DNA for the CDR3 is TGTGCCAGAAGCTTACGGGACTACCCGTTCTACGAGCAGTACTTC. Translated, it gives CARSLRDYPFYEQYF.